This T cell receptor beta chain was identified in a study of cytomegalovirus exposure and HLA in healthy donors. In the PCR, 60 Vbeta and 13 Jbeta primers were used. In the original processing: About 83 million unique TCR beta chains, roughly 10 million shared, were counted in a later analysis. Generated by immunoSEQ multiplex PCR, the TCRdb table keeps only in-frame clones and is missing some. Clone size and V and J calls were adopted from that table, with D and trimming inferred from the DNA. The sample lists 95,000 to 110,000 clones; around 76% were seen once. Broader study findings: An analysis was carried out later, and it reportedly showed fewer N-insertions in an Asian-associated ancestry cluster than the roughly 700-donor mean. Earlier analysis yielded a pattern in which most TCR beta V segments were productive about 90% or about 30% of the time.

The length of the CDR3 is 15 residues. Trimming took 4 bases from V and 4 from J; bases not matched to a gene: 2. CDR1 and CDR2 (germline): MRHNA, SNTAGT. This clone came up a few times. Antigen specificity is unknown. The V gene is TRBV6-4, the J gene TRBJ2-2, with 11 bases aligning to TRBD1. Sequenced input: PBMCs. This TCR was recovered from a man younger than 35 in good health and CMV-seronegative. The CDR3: CASSAGTGGTGELFF. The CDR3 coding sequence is TGTGCCAGCAGTGCCGGGACAGGGGGCACCGGGGAGCTGTTTTTT.